This T cell receptor (beta chain) was recovered during a study of vaccination effects on CD4 cells after COVID-19. Study in general: Samples that were drawn after vaccination came a median of 72 days after the second dose.

Isolation of CD4+ T cells took place after 10 days of culture. As their vaccination, participants received two doses of either BNT162b2 or mRNA-1273. Absence of prior SARS-CoV-2 infection characterized the vaccine recipients, who showed negative nucleocapsid antibodies. In the cultures, half the medium was exchanged for IL-2 medium on days 3 and 7. As to this clone: As yet, its antigen is unknown.

Germline CDR1 reads MGHDK; CDR2 reads SYGVNS. J was trimmed by 4 bases and V by 4 bases; bases with no gene match: 9. This CDR3 is built from 17 residues. Sequencing used immunoSEQ multiplex PCR; TCRdb keeps in-frame clones, though not all of them. The table shows some 70,000 clones, with under 80% occurring only once. This TCR was sampled from a human donor who received a COVID-19 vaccine. The sample here was CD4+ T cells from PBMCs cultured without peptide, taken after COVID-19 vaccination. The chain employs TRBV25-1 and TRBJ2-1; 11 bases are a match to TRBD2. The CDR3 DNA follows: TGTGCCAGCAGTGCCGTTAGCGGGGGGGGTAATTACAATGAGCAGTTCTTC. Translated: CASSAVSGGGNYNEQFF. Looking up the rest from reference TRBV25-1 and TRBJ2-1 gives the full variable domain: EADIYQTPRYLVIGTGKKITLECSQTMGHDKMYWYQQDPGMELHLIHYSYGVNSTEKGDLSSESTVSRIRTEHFPLTLESARPSHTSQYLCASSAVSGGGNYNEQFFGPGTRLTVL.